The present entry profiles one T cell receptor beta chain with its context. The specificity of this receptor is unknown. No quality values exist for individual bases; no much larger clone is one base distant. In the prospective study, participants were roughly 18 to 90 years old, resided in under 30 geographic areas of the United States, and were enrolled through a virtual design. In the prospective study, participants were assigned to cohorts based on the clinical history participants reported in a screening survey and a study questionnaire. ImmuneRACE Cohort 3 recovered participants were defined by two consecutive negative NP/OP PCR tests, healthcare professional clearance, or symptom resolution. Mobile phlebotomists in the prospective study collected whole blood, serum and a nasopharyngeal or oropharyngeal swab from every participant. Prospective study participants could optionally give additional blood draws and questionnaires over a roughly two-month period. Before DNA extraction, blood samples from the prospective study were shipped at room temperature or frozen.

The data were taken from a study of blood T cell repertoires in COVID-19 (dated by TCRdb to the early 2020s). With respect to the entire study: Samples from collaborators originated in the United States, Italy and Spain and spanned both the acute and convalescent phases of COVID-19. The prospective study material was composed of cDNA or gDNA derived from T cells, B-cell-depleted T cells, or PBMCs. The dataset comprised deeply sampled blood TCRbeta repertoires from subjects exposed to, actively infected with, or recovered from COVID-19. The repertoires were released in a freely available public database intended as a resource for research on the immune response to SARS-CoV-2. Samples were obtained from the ongoing ImmuneRACE study (first 160 participants) and from about 1,300 subjects provided by 6 global collaborators. A de-identified subject ID, COVID-19 status, age in years and sex were almost always included in the sample metadata. HLA class I and class II types, where available, came from metadata supplied by the sample provider rather than from assay-based typing.

The immunoSEQ Assay, a bias-controlled multiplex PCR, was used to amplify TCRbeta CDR3 regions from genomic DNA. The original pipeline was this. Nucleated cell counts per sample were estimated from amplification of reference gene primers within the assay. To quantify the absolute abundance of each unique TCRbeta CDR3 rearrangement, sequence reads were collapsed and filtered. For each sample, productive Simpson clonality was calculated as the square root of Simpson's diversity index across productive rearrangements. TCRdb limited this immuneACCESS table to in-frame rearrangements with V and J called. A share of clones is missing; checked studies link under half to unresolved V genes, and the rest is unexplained. V, J and clone size are those of that table, while D and trimming were read from the DNA. This sample is represented by approximately 230,000 clones; approximately 84% of them were singletons. The top ten clones comprise 1.5% to 2% of the sample.

CDR1 and CDR2, looked up from the germline V gene, are MGHDK and SYGVNS. Between the V and J ends, shortened by 0 bases and 8 bases respectively, the junction contains 13 bases. The CDR3 runs 15 amino acids, cysteine and phenylalanine included. Of all the DNA, just the CDR3 is kept, 45 bases in frame from base 1. Study-wide conclusions, independent of this receptor: How much clinical and demographic metadata was included differed by source and by participant, and the metadata was provided uncurated.

The receptor comes from a man aged 40-49 years who had recovered from COVID-19. The V gene is TRBV25-1 and the J gene is TRBJ1-4; the D gene is possibly TRBD1, with 5 bases matching. The sample was PBMCs or T cells enriched from blood (not recorded which). The bases are TGTGCCAGCAGTGAATACCGCAGGGCCGGGGAAAAACTGTTTTTT. This yields the protein CASSEYRRAGEKLFF.